The clone carrying this T cell receptor beta chain is labeled medium-sized. Its antigen remains unknown. Thyroid surgery was preceded by no treatment in any patient. The sample originates from a study of metastatic and nonmetastatic thyroid tumors. General study findings and limits: Malignant thyroid tumors reportedly had TCR beta diversity that was significantly higher than in benign nodules, in blood and tumor.

MiXCR was used by TCRdb to re-call the PCR reads. This repertoire shows about 9,100 clones, 20% to 25% found once; its top ten account for roughly 17%. The germline V gene encodes CDR1 MDHEN and CDR2 SYDVKM. Trimming left V 4 bases short and J 5 bases short, with 6 bases between. This CDR3 region has 11 residues. The sequenced sample consisted of adjacent normal tissue. V usage is TRBV28 and J usage is TRBJ2-7; unclear D gene. This sequence was found in a female donor with papillary thyroid cancer or a benign thyroid nodule (not recorded which). Some clones in this sample may be carry-over from other donors' samples. The CDR3 DNA sequence: TGTGCCAGCAGTTCCTTGGACGAGCAGTACTTC. It codes for CASSSLDEQYF.